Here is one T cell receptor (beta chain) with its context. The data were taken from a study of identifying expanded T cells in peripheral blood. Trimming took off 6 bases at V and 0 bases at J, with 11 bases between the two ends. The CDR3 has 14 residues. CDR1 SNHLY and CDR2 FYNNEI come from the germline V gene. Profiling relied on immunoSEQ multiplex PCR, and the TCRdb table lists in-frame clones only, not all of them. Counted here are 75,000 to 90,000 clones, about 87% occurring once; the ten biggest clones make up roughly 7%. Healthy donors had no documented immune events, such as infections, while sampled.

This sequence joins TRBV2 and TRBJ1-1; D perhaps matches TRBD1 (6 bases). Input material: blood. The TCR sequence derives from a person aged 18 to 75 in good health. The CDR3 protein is CASRPDRLNTEAFF. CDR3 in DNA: TGTGCCAGCAGGCCAGACAGGCTGAACACTGAAGCTTTCTTT.